The 3 T cell receptor beta chains given below trace back to one sample, sequenced in a study of T-cell memory formation after mild COVID-19. Via MiXCR, TCRdb re-called the 5' RACE reads, giving one row per CDR3 protein. Of about 100,000 distinct CDR3 sequences in the sample, around an eighth were seen once. Material: PBMCs or a T cell subset sorted from them (not recorded which). These receptor sequences come from a man younger than 35 who had mild COVID-19 (a few samples of this study predate the infection). Cell type and time point are not known.

The CDR3 spells CASSFGTGDTEAFF. CDR3 bases: TGTGCCAGCAGTTTCGGGACAGGGGACACTGAAGCTTTCTTT. V usage is TRBV12-3 or TRBV12-4 and J usage is TRBJ1-1; 10 nucleotides line up with TRBD1. There are 14 residues in the CDR3. V shed 3 bases, J shed 3 bases, and the junction held 1 base outside the gene matches.

This chain uses TRBV3-1 with TRBJ2-7; the match to TRBD1 covers 10 bases. Germline CDR1 LGHDT, CDR2 YNNKEL (reference sequence). The J segment lost 6 bases and the V segment lost 8 bases, leaving 4 bases of the junction unmatched. CDR3 length equals 12 residues. The CDR3 reads CASRDRGSEQYF. The CDR3 bases are TGTGCCAGCCGGGACAGGGGCTCCGAGCAGTACTTC.

The genes are TRBV4-1 and TRBJ1-1; 7 nucleotides align to TRBD1. The CDR3 consists of 13 residues. Unmatched junction bases numbered 3, after V lost 7 bases and J lost 1 base. The germline gives CDR1 MGHRA, CDR2 YSYEKL. The DNA of the CDR3 is TGCGCCAGCAAGGGGGACAGGAACACTGAAGCTTTCTTT. This sequence encodes CASKGDRNTEAFF.